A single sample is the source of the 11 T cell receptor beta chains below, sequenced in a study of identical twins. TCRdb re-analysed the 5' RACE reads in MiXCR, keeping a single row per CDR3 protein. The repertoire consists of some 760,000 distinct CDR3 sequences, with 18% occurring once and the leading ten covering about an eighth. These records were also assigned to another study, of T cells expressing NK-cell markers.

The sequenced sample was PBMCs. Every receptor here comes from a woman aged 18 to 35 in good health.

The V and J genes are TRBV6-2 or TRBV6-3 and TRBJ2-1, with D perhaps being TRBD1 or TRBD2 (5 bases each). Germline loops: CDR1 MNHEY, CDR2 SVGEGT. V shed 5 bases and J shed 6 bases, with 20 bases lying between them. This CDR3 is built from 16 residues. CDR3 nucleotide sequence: TGTGCCAGCAGTACCTATGGGGGATTTTCGGCCAATGAGCAGTTCTTC. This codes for CASSTYGGFSANEQFF.

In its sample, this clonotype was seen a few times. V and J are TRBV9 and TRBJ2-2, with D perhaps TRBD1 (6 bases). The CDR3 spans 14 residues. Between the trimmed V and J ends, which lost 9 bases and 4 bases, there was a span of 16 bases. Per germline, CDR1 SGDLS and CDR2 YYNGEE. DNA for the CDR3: TGTGCCACCGGGAACAGGGAAGGCACCGGGGAGCTGTTTTTT. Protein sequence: CATGNREGTGELFF.

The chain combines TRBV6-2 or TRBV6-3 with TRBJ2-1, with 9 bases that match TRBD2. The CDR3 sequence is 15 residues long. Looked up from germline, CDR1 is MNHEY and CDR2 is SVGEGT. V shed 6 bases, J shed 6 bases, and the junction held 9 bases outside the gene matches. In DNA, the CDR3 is TGTGCCAGCAGCGTGGGACTAGCAAAGGGCAATGAGCAGTTCTTC. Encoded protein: CASSVGLAKGNEQFF.

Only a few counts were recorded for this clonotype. The CDR3 is CASSYWRANEQFF. The CDR3, as DNA: TGTGCCAGCAGTTATTGGCGGGCCAATGAGCAGTTCTTC. The chain recombines TRBV6-2 or TRBV6-3 with TRBJ2-1, with D possibly being TRBD2 (5 bases). The V gene lost 3 bases and the J gene lost 6 bases, with 9 bases spanning the gap. CDR1 and CDR2 from the germline V gene are MNHEY and SVGEGT. The CDR3 contains 13 residues.

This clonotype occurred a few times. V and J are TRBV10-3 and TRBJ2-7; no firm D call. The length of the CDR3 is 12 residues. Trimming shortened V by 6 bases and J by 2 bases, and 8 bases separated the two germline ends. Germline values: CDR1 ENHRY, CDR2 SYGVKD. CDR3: CAISEPPYEQYF. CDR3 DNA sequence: TGTGCCATCAGCGAACCTCCCTACGAGCAGTACTTC.

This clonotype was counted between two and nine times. CDR3 in amino acids: CASSFKRVGDTQYF. The CDR3 nucleotides are TGTGCCAGCAGCTTCAAGCGTGTAGGAGATACGCAGTATTTT. The J gene is TRBJ2-3, the V gene TRBV7-9; D not certain. There are 14 residues in the CDR3. Germline CDR1 reads SEHNR; CDR2 reads FQNEAQ (reference sequence). Trimming pared 3 bases from V and 5 bases from J, leaving 12 bases between.

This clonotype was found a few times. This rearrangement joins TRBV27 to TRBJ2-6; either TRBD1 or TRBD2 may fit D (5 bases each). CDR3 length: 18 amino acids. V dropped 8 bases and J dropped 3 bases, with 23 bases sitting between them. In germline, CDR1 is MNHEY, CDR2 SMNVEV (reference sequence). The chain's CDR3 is CASGLIRDPLSGANVLTF. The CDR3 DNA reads TGTGCCAGCGGGCTAATCCGGGACCCCTTAAGTGGGGCCAACGTCCTGACTTTC. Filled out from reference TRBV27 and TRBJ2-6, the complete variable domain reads EAQVTQNPRYLITVTGKKLTVTCSQNMNHEYMSWYRQDPGLGLRQIYYSMNVEVTDKGDVPEGYKVSRKEKRNFPLILESPSPNQTSLYFCASGLIRDPLSGANVLTFGAGSRLTVL.

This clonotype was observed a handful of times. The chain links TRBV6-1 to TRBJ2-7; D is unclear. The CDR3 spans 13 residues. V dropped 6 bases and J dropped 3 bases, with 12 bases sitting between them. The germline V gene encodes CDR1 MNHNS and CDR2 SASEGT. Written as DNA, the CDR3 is TGTGCCAGCAGCAAGAAGATTGACTACGAGCAGTACTTC. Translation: CASSKKIDYEQYF.

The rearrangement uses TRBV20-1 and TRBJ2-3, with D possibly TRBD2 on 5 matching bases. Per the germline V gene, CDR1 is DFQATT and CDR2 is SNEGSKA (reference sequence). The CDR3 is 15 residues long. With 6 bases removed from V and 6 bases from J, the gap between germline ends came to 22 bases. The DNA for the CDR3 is TGCAGTGCAACCGGAGGAGTTAATCAGGCCGATACGCAGTATTTT. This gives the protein CSATGGVNQADTQYF.

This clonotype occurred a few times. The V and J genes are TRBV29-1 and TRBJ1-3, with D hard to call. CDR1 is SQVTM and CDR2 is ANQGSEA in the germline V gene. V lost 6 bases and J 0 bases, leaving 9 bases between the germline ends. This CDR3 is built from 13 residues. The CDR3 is CSVIRTSGNTIYF. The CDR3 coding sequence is TGCAGCGTAATCCGTACCTCTGGAAACACCATATATTTT.

This chain's CDR3 is CSVARDRGYEQYF. The DNA for the CDR3 is TGCAGCGTCGCCCGGGACAGGGGGTACGAGCAGTACTTC. This chain uses TRBV29-1 with TRBJ2-7, with TRBD1 matching 11 bases. Germline V gene data show CDR1 as SQVTM and CDR2 as ANQGSEA. V shed 6 bases and J 4 bases; nucleotides not matched to a gene: 5. This CDR3 is 13 amino acids long.